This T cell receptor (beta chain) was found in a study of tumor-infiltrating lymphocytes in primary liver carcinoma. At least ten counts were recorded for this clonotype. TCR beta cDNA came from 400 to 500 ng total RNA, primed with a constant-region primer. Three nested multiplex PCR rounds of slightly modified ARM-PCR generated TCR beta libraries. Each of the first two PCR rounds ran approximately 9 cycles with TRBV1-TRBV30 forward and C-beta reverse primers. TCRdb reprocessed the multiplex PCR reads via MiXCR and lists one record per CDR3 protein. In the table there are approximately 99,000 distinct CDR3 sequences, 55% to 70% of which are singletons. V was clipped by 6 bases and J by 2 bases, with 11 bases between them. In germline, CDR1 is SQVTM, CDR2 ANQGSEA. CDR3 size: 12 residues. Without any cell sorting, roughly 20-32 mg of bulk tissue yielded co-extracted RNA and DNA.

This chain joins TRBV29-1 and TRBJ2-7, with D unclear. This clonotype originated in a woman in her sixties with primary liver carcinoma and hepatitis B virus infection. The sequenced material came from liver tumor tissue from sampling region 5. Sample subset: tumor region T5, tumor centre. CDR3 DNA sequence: TGCAGCGTCTCCTCGGACCCCTACGAGCAGTACTTC. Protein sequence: CSVSSDPYEQYF.